This T cell receptor (beta chain) was captured in a study of Ad26.COV2.S vaccination and SARS-CoV-2 variants. About the research overall: In the COV1001 trial, the donor was in the Ad26.COV2.S arm.

Whole-study results and caveats: Breadth measured for non-spike TCRs was similar across vaccine and placebo recipients. Vaccine recipients showed a spike-specific TCR breadth that was higher than in placebo recipients.

Treatment defined: 15 to 20 received Ad26.COV2.S at low or high dose, single or two shots; about 5 received placebo; per-sample allocation not given. Day 63 following the first vaccine or placebo injection was when the samples were taken. Expression of Wuhan-strain SARS-CoV-2 spike came from the Ad26 vector that formed the vaccine. The CDR3 contains 14 residues. Trimming shortened V by 0 bases and J by 0 bases, and 4 bases separated the two germline ends. Germline CDR1 is SGHNT and CDR2 is YENEEA. With regard to this clone: Its matching antigen is unknown.

Some clones are missing from TCRdb's copy, which holds only in-frame ones; the method was immunoSEQ multiplex PCR. The sample lists over 250,000 clones; around 87% were seen once. The specimen was peripheral blood, collected in a trial of Ad26.COV2.S vaccine versus placebo. The clonotype originates from a person aged 18-60 years who received the Ad26.COV2.S COVID-19 vaccine or a placebo. The chain uses TRBV11-3 and TRBJ2-3; no firm D call. CDR3 protein: CASSLDISTDTQYF. For the CDR3, the DNA is TGTGCCAGCAGCTTAGATATCAGCACAGATACGCAGTATTTT.